This TCR beta chain was sequenced for a study of blood T cell repertoires in COVID-19 (dated by TCRdb to 2019 to 2021). About the study as a whole: Collaborator samples came from the United States, Italy and Spain and covered acute and convalescent phases of COVID-19. The material from the prospective study consisted of cDNA or gDNA derived from T cells, B-cell-depleted T cells, or PBMCs. Deeply sampled blood TCRbeta repertoires from subjects exposed to, actively infected with, or recovered from COVID-19 were included in the dataset. The repertoires were released in a freely available public database meant as a resource for research on the immune response to SARS-CoV-2. Samples came from the ongoing ImmuneRACE study (first 160 participants) plus 1,254 subjects from 6 global collaborators. Nearly every sample came with metadata listing a de-identified subject ID, COVID-19 status, age in years and sex. Where available, HLA class I and class II types were taken from metadata supplied by the sample provider and were not determined by assay-based typing. General conclusions and limits of the study: How much clinical and demographic metadata was included differed by source and by participant, and the metadata was provided uncurated.

Comments on this clone: No antigen is known for it. Qualities for individual bases were not recorded, and no much larger clone is one base off.

Spanning cysteine to phenylalanine, the CDR3 consists of 11 amino acids. Of all the DNA, just the CDR3 is kept, 33 bases in frame from base 1. The junction carries 9 bases between V and J, which are trimmed by 3 bases and 9 bases respectively. Per the germline V gene (reference sequence), DFQATT is the CDR1 and SNEGSKA is the CDR2. In the prospective study, participants were roughly 18 to 100 years old, resided in about two dozen geographic areas of the United States, and were enrolled through a virtual design. In the prospective study, cohorts were assigned on the basis of participant-reported clinical history obtained from a screening survey and a study questionnaire. ImmuneRACE Cohort 3 recovered participants were defined by two consecutive negative NP/OP PCR tests, healthcare professional clearance, or symptom resolution. Each participant in the prospective study had whole blood, serum and a nasopharyngeal or oropharyngeal swab collected by mobile phlebotomists. Participants in the prospective study had the option to provide additional blood draws and questionnaires over an approximately 2-month period. Prospective study blood samples were shipped either frozen or at room temperature before DNA extraction.

The immunoSEQ Assay, a bias-controlled multiplex PCR, was used to amplify TCRbeta CDR3 regions from genomic DNA. On the authors' methods: Within the assay, amplification of reference gene primers was used to estimate how many nucleated cells each sample contained. Sequence reads were collapsed and filtered to measure the absolute abundance of every unique TCRbeta CDR3 rearrangement. Productive Simpson clonality was computed per sample as the square root of Simpson's diversity index over productive rearrangements. TCRdb obtained this table from immuneACCESS and retained in-frame rearrangements with V and J assigned. These tables miss some clones; where compared with another copy, unresolved V genes account for less than half of the shortfall, and the remainder is unexplained. V, J and clone size are taken as reported in that table, and D and trimming were inferred from the DNA itself. This sample is represented by roughly 330,000 clones; about 87% of them were singletons. Less than 5.5% of the sample comes from the top ten.

Sequenced sample: PBMCs or T cells enriched from blood (not recorded which). This sequence uses TRBV20-1 and TRBJ2-1; a weak D assignment points to TRBD1 (6 bases agree). This TCR was sampled from a man aged 30 to 45 who had recovered from COVID-19. The CDR3 here reads CSASRGFEQFF. The nucleotide sequence reads as follows: TGCAGTGCTAGCAGGGGATTTGAGCAGTTCTTC.